This TCR beta chain came from a study of a mutant IDH1 vaccine in newly diagnosed glioma. Study as a whole: Vaccination began 4-6 weeks post radiotherapy alone, or with temozolomide cycles. Treated patients, averaging approximately 40 years, were approximately 60% male and around 40% female. Beforehand, treatment had been radiotherapy, temozolomide, or both; the majority received both. Points from the study as a whole: A vaccine-induced immune response developed in approximately 94% of the patients.

Only in-frame clones appear in the TCRdb table, and some are missing; sequencing was by immunoSEQ multiplex PCR. This table holds around 50,000 clones, more than 70% found once. Specified time point: week 5, during vaccination. All doses held 300 ug of mutant IDH1 20-mer peptide, with topical imiquimod. This clone was seen more than once but under ten times. What it binds is not known. The CDR3 covers 13 residues. The germline V gene has CDR1 SSHAT and CDR2 FNYEAQ (reference sequence). This TCR came from a man between 50 and 59 years old with glioma. The sequences come from PBMCs, collected from a glioma patient whose treatment included an IDH1 peptide vaccine. V gene TRBV7-7 combines with J gene TRBJ2-5, with D maybe TRBD1 (5 bases). The CDR3 region has the DNA TGTGCTGTAAGTGCAGGGTTTGATGAGACCCAGTACTTC. Protein sequence: CAVSAGFDETQYF.